These 32 T cell receptor beta chains were all obtained from the same sample, sequenced in a study of blood T cell repertoires in COVID-19. TCRdb keeps only in-frame clones here, not all; method: immunoSEQ multiplex PCR. The sample includes 300,000 to 400,000 clones, approximately 90% of them seen just once. Sequenced sample: PBMCs or T cells enriched from blood (not recorded which). These receptors all come from a man aged 18 to 29 who had recovered from COVID-19.

The chain joins TRBV21-1 to TRBJ1-1; the table's D call, TRBD1, has no DNA check behind it. TRBV21-1 counts as a pseudogene. This CDR3 is built from 18 residues. The CDR3 protein is CASSTCGDRGGLNTEAFF. In DNA form, the CDR3 reads TGTGCCAGCAGCACTTGCGGGGACAGGGGGGGACTGAACACTGAAGCTTTCTTT.

This chain uses TRBV19 with TRBJ2-7; D possibly corresponds to TRBD2 (5 bases). The germline V and J ends were trimmed by 3 bases and 0 bases, with 15 bases remaining between them. CDR1 and CDR2 (germline): LNHDA, SQIVND (reference sequence). CDR3 length equals 16 residues. CDR3 amino acids: CASSISGLGSSYEQYF. CDR3 in DNA: TGTGCCAGTAGTATTTCGGGCCTGGGGAGCTCCTACGAGCAGTACTTC.

The chain carries TRBV9 and TRBJ2-1, with a tentative D call TRBD1 (6 bases). CDR1 SGDLS and CDR2 YYNGEE come from the germline V gene. The CDR3 sequence is 16 residues long. V was shortened by 0 bases and J by 7 bases, with 17 bases between the two germline ends. The CDR3 is CASSVGGTPHRNEQFF. The CDR3 nucleotides are TGTGCCAGCAGCGTAGGGGGGACACCCCACCGGAATGAGCAGTTCTTC.

The chain recombines TRBV28 with TRBJ1-4; 8 bases agree with TRBD1. V lost 4 bases, J lost 8 bases, and 6 bases stayed unmatched. CDR3 size: 14 residues. Germline V gene data show CDR1 as MDHEN and CDR2 as SYDVKM. CDR3 DNA sequence: TGTGCCAGCAGTTCCCCAGGGGGCGGAGAAAAACTGTTTTTT. Its translation: CASSSPGGGEKLFF.

A remark on this clone: At one of its ends the junction is not consistent with the germline gene, which may arise from a read error. The chain uses TRBV5-8 and TRBJ2-3; weak D call: TRBD2 (5 bases). The CDR3 runs 12 residues. Germline CDR1 and CDR2: SGHTS and YDEGEE. The CDR3 sequence: CASSPGLALEDF. For the CDR3, the DNA is TGTGCCAGCAGCCCCGGACTCGCACTAGAGGATTTT.

The V call is TRBV6-4, the J call TRBJ1-1; D not certain. The CDR3 totals 14 residues. Looked up from germline, CDR1 is MRHNA and CDR2 is SNTAGT. V lost 6 bases and J 5 bases, leaving 16 bases between the germline ends. The chain's CDR3 is CASSREYDGTEAFF. CDR3 coding DNA: TGTGCCAGCAGCCGGGAGTATGACGGGACTGAAGCTTTCTTT.

The rearrangement links TRBV12-5 to TRBJ2-7; 8 bases map to TRBD1. V lost 6 bases, J lost 10 bases, and 11 bases stayed unmatched. The CDR3 has 13 residues. Germline V gene sequence: CDR1 LGHNT, CDR2 FRNRAP. In DNA, the CDR3 is TGTGCTAGTGGCCACCATGACAGGGGACCACAGTACTTC. It is translated as CASGHHDRGPQYF.

This chain uses TRBV11-2 with TRBJ1-4; no reliable D call. CDR3 length equals 15 residues. Looked up from germline, CDR1 is SGHAT and CDR2 is FQNNGV. Trimming removed 0 bases from V and 8 bases from J, with 13 bases in between. The chain's CDR3 is CASSLEPGNREKLFF. Here the CDR3 DNA reads TGTGCCAGCAGCTTAGAACCGGGTAACCGGGAAAAACTGTTTTTT. Combining the CDR3 with reference TRBV11-2 and TRBJ1-4 gives the whole variable domain EAGVAQSPRYKIIEKRQSVAFWCNPISGHATLYWYQQILGQGPKLLIQFQNNGVVDDSQLPKDRFSAERLKGVDSTLKIQPAKLEDSAVYLCASSLEPGNREKLFFGSGTQLSVL.

The chain combines TRBV7-3 with TRBJ1-1; perhaps TRBD1 as D (6 bases). Deletions cut 8 bases from V and 1 base from J, with 11 bases between. Germline lookup yields CDR1 SGHTA and CDR2 FQGTGA. This CDR3 has 13 residues. CDR3 in DNA: TGTGCCAGCGGGGAACAGGGGAACACTGAAGCTTTCTTT. Translation gives CASGEQGNTEAFF.

This chain joins TRBV28 and TRBJ1-2; 10 bases agree with TRBD1. This CDR3 contains 14 residues. V was pared by 3 bases and J by 8 bases, with 6 bases of the junction left unmatched. Per the germline V gene, CDR1 is MDHEN and CDR2 is SYDVKM. As DNA, the CDR3 is TGTGCCAGCAGTTTCCTGGACAGGGGGAAGGGCTACACCTTC. The encoded protein is CASSFLDRGKGYTF.

The rearrangement links TRBV18 to TRBJ2-2; D perhaps matches TRBD1 (7 bases). CDR1 and CDR2 (germline): KGHSH, LQKENI. This CDR3 comprises 15 residues. With 2 bases removed from V and 4 bases from J, the gap between germline ends came to 11 bases. CDR3 nucleotide sequence: TGTGCCAGCTCACCATACAGGGGAGGCACCGGGGAGCTGTTTTTT. Translation gives CASSPYRGGTGELFF. The whole variable domain, filled in from reference TRBV18 and TRBJ2-2, reads NAGVMQNPRHLVRRRGQEARLRCSPMKGHSHVYWYRQLPEEGLKFMVYLQKENIIDESGMPKERFSAEFPKEGPSILRIQQVVRGDSAAYFCASSPYRGGTGELFFGEGSRLTVL.

The chain links TRBV4-2 to TRBJ1-2; possible D gene TRBD1, 5 bases. V lost 8 bases and J lost 2, with 6 bases in between. The length of the CDR3 is 11 residues. Looked up from germline, CDR1 is LGHNA and CDR2 is YNFKEQ. Written as DNA, the CDR3 is TGTGCCAGCGCAGGGAACTATGGCTACACCTTC. This codes for CASAGNYGYTF.

CDR3 in amino acids: CASSQVSAGRGTQYF. CDR3 bases: TGCGCCAGCAGCCAAGTTTCTGCCGGTAGAGGTACGCAGTATTTT. The V and J genes are TRBV4-3 and TRBJ2-3; D not certain. Germline CDR1 LGHNA, CDR2 YSLEER. Between the trimmed V and J ends, which lost 1 base and 8 bases, there was a span of 16 bases. The CDR3 sequence is 15 residues long.

This clone occurred once. This chain joins TRBV28 and TRBJ1-1; possible D gene TRBD1, 6 bases. In germline, CDR1 is MDHEN, CDR2 SYDVKM. Trimming took off 7 bases at V and 3 bases at J, with 18 bases between the two ends. This CDR3 comprises 15 residues. The CDR3 coding sequence is TGTGCCAGCACCCCGCGAGGGGAGGGGGACACTGAAGCTTTCTTT. Residues: CASTPRGEGDTEAFF.

There are a few counts of this clone. Other DNA sequences in this specimen translate into the identical CDR3. CDR3 bases: TGTGCCAGCAGTCGTCTCTATAATGAGCAGTTCTTC. This translates into CASSRLYNEQFF. The V and J genes are TRBV28 and TRBJ2-1; D unresolved. The CDR3 has 12 amino acids. Germline CDR1 is MDHEN and CDR2 is SYDVKM. Between the trimmed V and J ends, which lost 5 bases and 7 bases, there was a span of 9 bases.

V is TRBV6-5 and J is TRBJ1-4, with TRBD1 matching 7 bases. V trimming: 5 bases; J trimming: 11 bases; junction bases outside the gene matches: 11. The CDR3 contains 14 residues. Germline loops: CDR1 MNHEY, CDR2 SVGAGI. CDR3 sequence (DNA): TGTGCCAGCAGTATTTCAGGGGGTCGGGAGAAACTGTTTTTT. Its protein is CASSISGGREKLFF.

The chain carries TRBV7-2 and TRBJ2-7, with 7 positions matching TRBD1. This CDR3 region has 14 residues. The junction had 6 bases not matched to a gene; V was cut back by 5 bases and J by 2 bases. Germline CDR1 is SGHTA and CDR2 is FQGNSA. The CDR3 DNA reads TGTGCCAGCAGCCGGACAGGCCGAACCTACGAGCAGTACTTC. This codes for CASSRTGRTYEQYF.

This clone has a single count. V and J are TRBV10-3 and TRBJ2-2, with 10 bases that match TRBD1. This CDR3 has 16 residues. Unmatched junction bases numbered 7, after V lost 4 bases and J lost 5 bases. Germline V gives CDR1 ENHRY, CDR2 SYGVKD. The CDR3 is CAISGTGGSGTGELFF. DNA of the CDR3: TGTGCCATCAGTGGGACAGGGGGTTCGGGGACCGGGGAGCTGTTTTTT.

The rearrangement uses TRBV18 and TRBJ1-2, with TRBD1 identical over 9 bases. V dropped 0 bases and J dropped 8; count of bases not matched to a gene: 4. The CDR3 consists of 14 residues. CDR1 is KGHSH and CDR2 is LQKENI in the germline V gene. CDR3 amino acids: CASSPPGQGRGYTF. CDR3 DNA: TGTGCCAGCTCACCACCGGGACAGGGAAGGGGCTACACCTTC.

A few counts support this clone. V is TRBV9 and J is TRBJ1-6; D is undetermined. Germline CDR1 is SGDLS and CDR2 is YYNGEE. This CDR3 spans 17 amino acids. V gave up 4 bases and J gave up 1 base, with 15 bases separating them. The CDR3: CASSFGSRDSYNSPLHF. In DNA, the CDR3 is TGTGCCAGCAGCTTTGGGAGTCGGGATTCCTATAATTCACCCCTCCACTTT.

The chain couples TRBV30 to TRBJ2-1; D not certain. V dropped 5 bases and J dropped 13 bases, with 12 bases sitting between them. This CDR3 is 10 amino acids long. Germline CDR1 and CDR2: GTSNPN and SVGIG (reference sequence). The CDR3 DNA is TGTGCCTGGGCCCGAGAAAAACAGTTCTTC. This encodes CAWAREKQFF.

This chain connects TRBV3-1 (or the pseudogene TRBV3-2) to TRBJ2-7, with 8 bases aligning to TRBD1. This CDR3 spans 19 amino acids. Losses at the gene ends were 1 base for V and 2 bases for J; bases not matched to a gene: 16. The germline V gene encodes CDR1 LGHDT and CDR2 YNNKEL (reference sequence). Written as DNA, the CDR3 is TGTGCCAGCAGCCAAGTGCAGGACAGGGAATATCATCCAACCTACGAGCAGTACTTC. This codes for CASSQVQDREYHPTYEQYF.

The chain recombines TRBV3-1 (or the pseudogene TRBV3-2) with TRBJ2-1; 11 bases are a match to TRBD2. Per germline, CDR1 LGHDT and CDR2 YNNKEL (reference sequence). The CDR3 spans 15 residues. Trimming removed 4 bases from V and 7 bases from J; junction bases left unmatched: 6. CDR3 loop: CASSPTSGGGNEQFF. DNA of the CDR3: TGTGCCAGCAGCCCAACTAGCGGGGGAGGAAATGAGCAGTTCTTC.

V gene TRBV5-8 combines with J gene TRBJ2-3, with 8 bases aligning to TRBD2. CDR1 and CDR2 from the germline V gene are SGHTS and YDEGEE. The CDR3 has 17 residues. J lost 2 bases, V lost 1 base, and 9 bases had no gene match. CDR3 amino acids: CASSLPGGAENTDTQYF. The CDR3 DNA follows: TGTGCCAGCAGCTTGCCGGGAGGGGCCGAGAACACAGATACGCAGTATTTT.

V is TRBV7-9 and J is TRBJ1-1; TRBD1 aligns across 8 bases. CDR1 is SEHNR, CDR2 FQNEAQ, per germline (reference sequence). The CDR3 is made up of 14 amino acids. The trim removed 4 bases at V and 0 bases at J, leaving 1 base unmatched. The CDR3 DNA follows: TGTGCCAGCAGCTCGACAGGGGTGAACACTGAAGCTTTCTTT. It encodes CASSSTGVNTEAFF. Full variable domain (missing parts from reference TRBV7-9 and TRBJ1-1): DTGVSQNPRHKITKRGQNVTFRCDPISEHNRLYWYRQTLGQGPEFLTYFQNEAQLEKSRLLSDRFSAERPKGSFSTLEIQRTEQGDSAMYLCASSSTGVNTEAFFGQGTRLTVV.

The rearrangement uses TRBV14 and TRBJ2-1, with 11 bases fitting TRBD2. Germline-derived CDR1 and CDR2 are SGHDN and FVKESK. V shed 2 bases, J shed 4 bases, and the junction held 13 bases outside the gene matches. CDR3 length: 19 residues. The CDR3 loop reads CASSQYGTSGLRVYNEQFF. CDR3 nucleotide sequence: TGTGCCAGCAGCCAATACGGGACTAGCGGTCTGAGGGTTTACAATGAGCAGTTCTTC.

The chain combines TRBV9 with TRBJ1-6; the D is unclear. This CDR3 has 16 amino acids. Trimming removed 2 bases at V and 3 bases at J, with 12 bases between. CDR1 SGDLS and CDR2 YYNGEE come from the germline V gene. The CDR3 region is CASSVGGDSYNSPLHF. The CDR3 DNA sequence: TGTGCCAGCAGCGTCGGCGGAGATAGCTATAATTCACCCCTCCACTTT.

The chain employs TRBV12-5 and TRBJ2-7, with D possibly being TRBD1 (6 bases). Germline-derived CDR1 and CDR2 are LGHNT and FRNRAP. V lost 7 bases and J lost 2, with 15 bases in between. This CDR3 is built from 14 residues. CDR3 coding DNA: TGTGCTAGTGCCCGGACAGTTCCTCCCTACGAGCAGTACTTC. This codes for CASARTVPPYEQYF.

The V and J genes are TRBV29-1 and TRBJ1-3; no clear D gene. From germline, CDR1 is SQVTM and CDR2 ANQGSEA. The germline V and J ends were trimmed by 4 bases and 2 bases, with 15 bases remaining between them. The CDR3 sequence is 15 residues long. The CDR3 DNA reads as TGCAGCGTTGCCCTGAGGGTGAATACTGGAAACACCATATATTTT. It codes for CSVALRVNTGNTIYF.

The chain recombines TRBV15 with TRBJ2-3; TRBD2 is a possible D gene (5 bases). From germline, CDR1 is LNHNV and CDR2 YYDKDF (reference sequence). V lost 0 bases and J lost 4, with 14 bases in between. This CDR3 has 16 residues. Here the CDR3 reads CATSRDVQRMSDTQYF. Here the CDR3 DNA reads TGTGCCACCAGCAGAGATGTCCAGCGGATGTCAGATACGCAGTATTTT. The whole variable domain, filled in from reference TRBV15 and TRBJ2-3, reads DAMVIQNPRYQVTQFGKPVTLSCSQTLNHNVMYWYQQKSSQAPKLLFHYYDKDFNNEADTPDNFQSRRPNTSFCFLDIRSPGLGDTAMYLCATSRDVQRMSDTQYFGPGTRLTVL.

The chain combines TRBV18 with TRBJ1-4, with D perhaps TRBD1 (6 bases). The V gene lost 1 base and the J gene lost 8 bases, with 14 bases spanning the gap. The CDR3 is 15 residues long. CDR1 is KGHSH and CDR2 is LQKENI in the germline V gene. The CDR3 spells CASSPQTRGGEKLFF. CDR3 DNA: TGTGCCAGCTCACCACAGACCAGGGGTGGCGAAAAACTGTTTTTT.

The chain links TRBV7-2 to TRBJ2-2; the match to TRBD1 covers 7 bases. V trimming: 7 bases; J trimming: 5 bases; junction bases outside the gene matches: 13. CDR1 and CDR2 (germline): SGHTA, FQGNSA. The CDR3 runs 16 residues. CDR3 in DNA: TGTGCCAGCACCCGGTTACGACAGGGAATTACCGGGGAGCTGTTTTTT. Amino acids: CASTRLRQGITGELFF.